The 20 T cell receptor beta chains reported below all come from one sample, sequenced in a study of graft-versus-host responses after intestinal transplantation. Here immunoSEQ multiplex PCR was the method, and the copy in TCRdb shows in-frame clones only, minus some. The profile covers roughly 120,000 clones, with roughly 93% appearing a single time and less than 0.55% taken by the ten largest. Antigens for these TCRs are unknown. The material was unstimulated CD8+ T cells sorted from spleen or lymph node cells, obtained before intestinal transplant. The receptor set was obtained from a human donor who received an intestinal transplant.

V is TRBV19 and J is TRBJ2-4; possible D gene TRBD2, 5 bases. Germline CDR1 LNHDA, CDR2 SQIVND (reference sequence). Trimming took 5 bases from V and 7 from J, leaving 15 bases between them. There are 14 residues in the CDR3. CDR3 amino acids: CASSAPALENIQYF. DNA for the CDR3: TGTGCCAGTAGTGCCCCGGCACTAGAGAACATTCAGTACTTC.

The rearrangement links TRBV30 to TRBJ2-5; 8 bases match TRBD1. The CDR3 runs to 15 residues. Germline V gene sequence: CDR1 GTSNPN, CDR2 SVGIG (reference sequence). After removal of 5 bases from V and 2 bases from J, the junction contained 10 bases not matched to a gene. The CDR3 spells CAWSSGQGLQETQYF. DNA for the CDR3: TGTGCCTGGTCCTCCGGACAGGGACTTCAAGAGACCCAGTACTTC.

This sequence joins TRBV29-1 and TRBJ2-7; TRBD2 agrees at 7 bases. V gave up 5 bases and J gave up 6 bases; unmatched junction bases: 7. The CDR3 runs 12 residues. The germline V gene has CDR1 SQVTM and CDR2 ANQGSEA. The CDR3 loop is CSVRREWGEQYF. In nucleotides, the CDR3 is TGCAGCGTTCGGCGGGAGTGGGGCGAGCAGTACTTC.

This clone showed up just once. This chain uses TRBV6-1 with TRBJ1-1; D gene uncertain. The CDR3 totals 15 residues. With 8 bases removed from V and 1 base from J, the gap between germline ends came to 17 bases. CDR1 is MNHNS, CDR2 SASEGT, per germline. The CDR3, as DNA: TGTGCCAGCTCGAGGAAGTCCCTCCCGAACACTGAAGCTTTCTTT. This translates into CASSRKSLPNTEAFF.

CDR3 sequence: CASSPWGRQSYGYTF. The CDR3 DNA sequence: TGTGCCAGCAGTCCATGGGGGCGTCAAAGCTATGGCTACACCTTC. The gene calls are TRBV28 and TRBJ1-2, with a possible D match to TRBD1 (6 bases). The CDR3 has 15 amino acids. Trimming took 5 bases from V and 4 from J, leaving 17 bases between them. Per germline, CDR1 MDHEN and CDR2 SYDVKM.

This clone was found a few times. This chain uses TRBV6-1 with TRBJ2-7; D may be TRBD1 or TRBD2 (5 bases each). Trimming removed 4 bases at V and 1 base at J, with 11 bases between. The CDR3 is made up of 14 amino acids. Germline V lookup: CDR1 MNHNS, CDR2 SASEGT. DNA of the CDR3: TGTGCCAGCAGTGGCCGGGACGGATCCTACGAGCAGTACTTC. Residues: CASSGRDGSYEQYF.

The chain uses TRBV20-1 and TRBJ2-3; maybe TRBD2 (5 bases). CDR1 and CDR2 (germline): DFQATT, SNEGSKA (reference sequence). The CDR3 covers 11 residues. V was shortened by 6 bases and J by 11 bases, with 15 bases between the two germline ends. CDR3 in DNA: TGCAGTGCCGTTTCACAAGGAGGGCAGTATTTT. It specifies CSAVSQGGQYF.

The genes are TRBV27 and TRBJ2-7; tentative D call: TRBD1 (5 bases). Between the trimmed V and J ends, which lost 2 bases and 5 bases, there was a span of 16 bases. The length of the CDR3 is 15 residues. Germline V gives CDR1 MNHEY, CDR2 SMNVEV (reference sequence). The CDR3 region is CASSLTGRLVDEQYF. CDR3 nucleotides: TGTGCCAGCAGTTTAACAGGACGTTTGGTCGACGAGCAGTACTTC.

The genes are TRBV4-1 and TRBJ1-1, with a tentative D call TRBD1 (5 bases). This CDR3 has 16 amino acids. Deletions cut 0 bases from V and 1 base from J, with 12 bases between. Germline CDR1 MGHRA, CDR2 YSYEKL. The CDR3 spells CASSQDGAGRNTEAFF. In DNA, the CDR3 is TGCGCCAGCAGCCAAGATGGGGCAGGAAGGAACACTGAAGCTTTCTTT.

A single count supports this clone. The CDR3 loop is CASSPAPQRIYEQYF. The CDR3 DNA follows: TGTGCCAGCAGCCCCGCCCCGCAGCGGATATACGAGCAGTACTTC. J is TRBJ2-7 and V is TRBV7-2; tentatively, D is TRBD2 (5 bases). Per the germline V gene, CDR1 is SGHTA and CDR2 is FQGNSA. This CDR3 is built from 15 residues. V lost 5 bases and J 4 bases, leaving 18 bases between the germline ends.

This chain links TRBV2 with TRBJ2-7, with a possible D match to TRBD1 (6 bases). CDR3 length: 16 amino acids. Trimming stripped 3 bases from V and 2 bases from J, with 17 bases between. Germline assignment: CDR1 SNHLY and CDR2 FYNNEI. CDR3: CASSEEAQGYTYEQYF. In DNA, the CDR3 is TGTGCCAGCAGTGAGGAGGCGCAGGGGTACACCTACGAGCAGTACTTC.

The rearrangement links TRBV27 to TRBJ2-5; the D gene is possibly TRBD2 (5 bases). Trimming left V 7 bases short and J 4 bases short, with 19 bases between. The CDR3 runs 15 residues. Germline V gives CDR1 MNHEY, CDR2 SMNVEV (reference sequence). The CDR3: CASKSLDGGGETQYF. CDR3 sequence (DNA): TGTGCCAGCAAATCTCTGGACGGAGGAGGAGAGACCCAGTACTTC.

This chain links TRBV6-5 with TRBJ2-7; no clear D. Germline-derived CDR1 and CDR2 are MNHEY and SVGAGI. The CDR3 runs 12 residues. The V and J ends lost 5 bases and 3 bases respectively, with 8 bases between them. DNA of the CDR3: TGTGCCAGCAGTGAAGTTTTCTACGAGCAGTACTTC. Encoded protein: CASSEVFYEQYF.

V and J are TRBV2 and TRBJ2-7, with TRBD1 as a possible D gene (5 bases). CDR1 is SNHLY and CDR2 is FYNNEI in the germline V gene. Trimming left V 4 bases short and J 2 bases short, with 9 bases between. CDR3 length: 13 residues. CDR3 amino acids: CASSVGLAYEQYF. CDR3 bases: TGTGCCAGCAGTGTGGGGCTAGCCTACGAGCAGTACTTC.

This clone was picked up one time. CDR3 nucleotide sequence: TGTGCCAGCAGGCGACTCTTTAGGGACACCGGGGAGCTGTTTTTT. Encoded protein: CASRRLFRDTGELFF. This chain links TRBV6-5 with TRBJ2-2; D remains ambiguous. In germline, CDR1 is MNHEY, CDR2 SVGAGI. This CDR3 spans 15 amino acids. V dropped 6 bases and J dropped 3 bases, with 14 bases sitting between them.

The CDR3 DNA is TGTGCCAGTAGTTCCTTGACAGGGGGGGAGACCCAGTACTTC. Its protein is CASSSLTGGETQYF. This chain uses TRBV19 with TRBJ2-5; TRBD1 matches at 9 bases. The CDR3 loop spans 14 amino acids. Germline lookup yields CDR1 LNHDA and CDR2 SQIVND (reference sequence). After removal of 5 bases from V and 5 bases from J, the junction contained 6 bases not matched to a gene.

In this sample, this clone turned up once. This sequence joins TRBV7-9 and TRBJ1-1, with a possible D match to TRBD1 (5 bases). There are 15 residues in the CDR3. V dropped 5 bases and J dropped 1 base, with 14 bases sitting between them. Germline lookup yields CDR1 SEHNR and CDR2 FQNEAQ (reference sequence). This chain's CDR3 is CASSRTGAANTEAFF. The CDR3 DNA reads as TGTGCCAGCAGCCGCACCGGGGCAGCGAACACTGAAGCTTTCTTT.

The chain combines TRBV28 with TRBJ1-1, with a possible D match to TRBD1 (5 bases). The CDR3 loop spans 14 amino acids. CDR1 is MDHEN and CDR2 is SYDVKM in the germline V gene. Trimming took off 3 bases at V and 1 base at J, with 9 bases between the two ends. The CDR3 coding sequence is TGTGCCAGCAGTTTTAGGGGCTGGAACACTGAAGCTTTCTTT. Translation gives CASSFRGWNTEAFF.

J is TRBJ2-2 and V is TRBV5-6, with a possible D match to TRBD2 (5 bases). The CDR3 has 15 residues. V was clipped by 1 base and J by 0 bases, with 7 bases between them. The germline gives CDR1 SGHDT, CDR2 YYEEEE. The CDR3 reads CASSLSAANTGELFF. The CDR3 nucleotides read TGTGCCAGCAGCTTGTCAGCGGCGAACACCGGGGAGCTGTTTTTT.

This chain links TRBV14 with TRBJ2-1; maybe TRBD1 (6 bases). Germline V gene lookup returns CDR1 SGHDN and CDR2 FVKESK. This CDR3 is built from 16 residues. The V gene lost 0 bases and the J gene lost 9 bases, with 18 bases spanning the gap. CDR3 sequence reads: CASSQDHGLGAIEQFF. The CDR3 region has the DNA TGTGCCAGCAGCCAAGATCATGGATTGGGGGCGATTGAGCAGTTCTTC.